The present entry profiles one T cell receptor (beta chain) with its context. It has no known antigen specificity. Per-base qualities were not stored, and no clone one base away is much larger. The sample was run on an Illumina NovaSeq 6000. TCR cDNA was synthesized by 5'RACE template switching, through which a universal primer site and unique molecular identifiers were introduced. Priming for cDNA synthesis came from both the TCR alpha and TCR beta constant segments. Libraries were amplified in two PCR steps, with sample barcodes and sequencing adapters added in the second step. Sequencing of libraries was done on Illumina HiSeq 2500 (2x100 bp) or NovaSeq (2x150 bp). As for the original processing: Reads were demultiplexed and collapsed into UMI consensus sequences with MIGEC, and V(D)J alignment was performed with MiXCR. Clonotypes responding to the vaccine were identified with edgeR on replicate PBMC samples, with the criteria of FDR below 0.01 and a log2 fold change above 5 up to day 15. Bulk clonotypes were assigned CD4 or CD8 identity according to which sequenced CD4 or CD8 repertoire held them at higher abundance. TCRdb reprocessed the public reads (quality trimming at Q25 with fastp, clone calling with MiXCR) and kept in-frame beta chains. Every distinct CDR3 protein forms one entry, paired with its most common genes and DNA. TCRdb, not the authors, supplied the V and J calls. This sample has about 170,000 distinct CDR3 sequences in its table, and 11% of those were observed once. The biggest ten clones account for just over 35% of the sample.

This specimen's treatment or condition label, per the study, means: live attenuated yellow fever vaccine strain. A standard Ficoll-Paque protocol was used to isolate PBMCs from peripheral blood. Dynabeads CD4 and CD8 positive selection kits were used to isolate CD4 and CD8 T-cell fractions. TriZol was used to extract RNA from bulk PBMCs, from CD4 and CD8 fractions, and from dextramer-positive and dextramer-negative fractions. The CDR3 contains 16 residues, cysteine and phenylalanine counted. Only the CDR3 DNA stays, 48 bases, in frame from base 1. From a lookup of the germline V gene, CDR1 and CDR2 are SGHAT and FQNNGV. V and J are trimmed by 5 bases and 2 bases, and the gene matches miss 9 bases of the junction. The data stem from a study of T cells after yellow fever vaccination (dated by TCRdb to 2018 to 2020). A note on the overall study: Libraries from fractions with low cell numbers were prepared with the SMART-Seq v4 Ultra Low Input RNA kit. Two healthy male donors, one aged 18 to 30 and one aged 30 to 39 years, were included in the cohort. To track T-cell clones before and after primary and booster YFV17D yellow fever vaccination, bulk TCR alpha and beta repertoires were sequenced longitudinally. Blood was collected at multiple timepoints before and after primary and secondary immunization, and bulk PBMC replicates and cell subsets were isolated.

What the authors observed across the whole study: A small fraction of clonotypes showed up in both the CD4 and CD8 compartments, probably as a result of convergent recombination. FACS-sorted repertoires could contain abundant contaminating clonotypes from the bulk population, so computational filtering was required. Because the study included only a couple of donors, the extent to which the findings can be generalized is limited. Compared with the primary T-cell response, the secondary T-cell response was weaker but faster, peaking on day 5 rather than day 15. Most clones expanded after primary vaccination were re-detected after the booster (just under 97% of CD4 and about 88% of CD8), suggesting broad memory maintenance.

Specimen: CD8+ T cells sorted from PBMCs, collected 15 days after the yellow fever booster vaccination. This TCR derives from a man younger than 30 who received the YFV17D yellow fever vaccine. The V and J segments used are TRBV11-2 and TRBJ2-1; TRBD1 agrees with 7 junctional bases. The encoded CDR3 is CASSTLQGSTYNEQFF. The DNA sequence reads TGTGCCAGCAGCACTCTACAGGGGTCGACCTACAATGAGCAGTTCTTC.